This T cell receptor beta chain was retrieved from a study of shared clonotypes between healthy human individuals. This clone was seen only once. V lost 8 bases, J lost 1 base, and 10 bases stayed unmatched. The CDR3 has 15 residues. Germline V gives CDR1 SNHLY, CDR2 FYNNEI. TCRdb's copy holds only in-frame clones and misses some; the assay was immunoSEQ multiplex PCR. The table lists a few million clones, 93% of them singletons, with 0.35% to 0.45% in the top ten. This clonotype was obtained from a man younger than 35 in good health. Some clones in this sample may be carry-over from other donors' samples. The chain has TRBV2 and TRBJ1-2, with TRBD1 matching over 7 bases. Material: naive CD4+ T cells from PBMCs. As to subset: CD45RA+ positively selected. CDR3 bases: TGTGCCAGCCGGGACAGTCTCGATTATAACTATGGCTACACCTTC. This gives the protein CASRDSLDYNYGYTF.